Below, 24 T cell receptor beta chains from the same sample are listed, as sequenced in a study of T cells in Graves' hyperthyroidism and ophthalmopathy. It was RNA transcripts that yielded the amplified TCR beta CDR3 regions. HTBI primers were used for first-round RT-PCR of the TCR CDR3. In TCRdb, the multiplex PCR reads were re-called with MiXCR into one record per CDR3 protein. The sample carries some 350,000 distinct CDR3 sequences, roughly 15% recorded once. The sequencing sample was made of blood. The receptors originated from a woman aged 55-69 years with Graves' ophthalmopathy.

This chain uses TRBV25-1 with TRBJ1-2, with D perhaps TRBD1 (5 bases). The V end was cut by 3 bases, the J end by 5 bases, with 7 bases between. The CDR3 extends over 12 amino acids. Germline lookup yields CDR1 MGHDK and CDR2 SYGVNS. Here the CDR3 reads CASSDGTYGYTF. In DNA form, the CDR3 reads TGTGCCAGCAGTGACGGGACTTATGGCTACACCTTC.

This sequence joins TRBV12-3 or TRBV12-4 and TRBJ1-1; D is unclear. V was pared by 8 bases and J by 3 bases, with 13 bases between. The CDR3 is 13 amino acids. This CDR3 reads CASGWATDTEAFF. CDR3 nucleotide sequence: TGTGCCAGCGGCTGGGCCACCGACACTGAAGCTTTCTTT.

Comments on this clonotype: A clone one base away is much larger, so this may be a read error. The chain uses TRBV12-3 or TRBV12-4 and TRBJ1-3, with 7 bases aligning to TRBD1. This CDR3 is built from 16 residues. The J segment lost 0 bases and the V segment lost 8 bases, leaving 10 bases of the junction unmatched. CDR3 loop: CASGSDRILSGNTIYF. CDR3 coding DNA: TGTGCCAGCGGTTCGGACAGGATCCTCTCTGGAAACACCATATATTTT.

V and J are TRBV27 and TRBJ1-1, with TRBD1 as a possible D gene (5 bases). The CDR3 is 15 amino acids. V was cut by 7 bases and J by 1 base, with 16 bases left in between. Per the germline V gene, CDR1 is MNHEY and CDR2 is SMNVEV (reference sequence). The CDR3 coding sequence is TGTGCCAGCACCCTAGCGTATAGGGGGAACACTGAAGCTTTCTTT. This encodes CASTLAYRGNTEAFF.

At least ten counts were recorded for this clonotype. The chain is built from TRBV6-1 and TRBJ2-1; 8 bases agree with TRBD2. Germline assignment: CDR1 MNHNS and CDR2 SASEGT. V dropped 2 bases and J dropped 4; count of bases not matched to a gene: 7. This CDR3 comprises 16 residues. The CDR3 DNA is TGTGCCAGCAGTGAACCAGCGGGAGCCGGTTACAATGAGCAGTTCTTC. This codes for CASSEPAGAGYNEQFF.

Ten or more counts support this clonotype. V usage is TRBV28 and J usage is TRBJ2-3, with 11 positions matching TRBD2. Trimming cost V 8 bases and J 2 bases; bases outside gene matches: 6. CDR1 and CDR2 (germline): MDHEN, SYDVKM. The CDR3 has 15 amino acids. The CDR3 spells CASLIAGGPTDTQYF. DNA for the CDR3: TGTGCCAGCCTAATAGCGGGAGGGCCCACAGATACGCAGTATTTT.

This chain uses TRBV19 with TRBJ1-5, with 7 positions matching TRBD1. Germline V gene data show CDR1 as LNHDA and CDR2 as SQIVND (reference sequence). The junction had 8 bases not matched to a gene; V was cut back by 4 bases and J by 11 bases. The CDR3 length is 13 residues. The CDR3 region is CASSNRGLITQHF. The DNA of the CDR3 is TGTGCCAGTAGTAACAGGGGCCTCATTACCCAGCATTTT.

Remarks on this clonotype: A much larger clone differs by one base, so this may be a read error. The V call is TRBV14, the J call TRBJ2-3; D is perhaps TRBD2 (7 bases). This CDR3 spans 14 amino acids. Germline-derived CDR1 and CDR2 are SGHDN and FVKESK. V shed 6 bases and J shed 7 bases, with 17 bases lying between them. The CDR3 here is CASSLRRGANTQYF. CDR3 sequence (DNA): TGTGCCAGCAGTTTAAGACGGGGGGCAAATACGCAGTATTTT. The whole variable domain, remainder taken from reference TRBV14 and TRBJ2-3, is EAGVTQFPSHSVIEKGQTVTLRCDPISGHDNLYWYRRVMGKEIKFLLHFVKESKQDESGMPNNRFLAERTGGTYSTLKVQPAELEDSGVYFCASSLRRGANTQYFGPGTRLTVL.

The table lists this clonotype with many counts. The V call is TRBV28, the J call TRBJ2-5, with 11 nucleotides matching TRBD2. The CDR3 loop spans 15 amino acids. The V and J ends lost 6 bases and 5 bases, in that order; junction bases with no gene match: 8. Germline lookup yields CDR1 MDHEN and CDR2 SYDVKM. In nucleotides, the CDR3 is TGTGCCAGCAGCAAACCTGCTAGCGGGGGGGAGACCCAGTACTTC. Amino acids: CASSKPASGGETQYF.

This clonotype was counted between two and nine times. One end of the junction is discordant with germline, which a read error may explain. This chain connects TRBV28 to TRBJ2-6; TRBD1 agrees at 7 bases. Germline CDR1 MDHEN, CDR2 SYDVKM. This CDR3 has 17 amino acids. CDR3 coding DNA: TGTACCAGCAGTCTTCGAAGGACAGGCTCTGGGGCCAACGTCCTGACTTTC. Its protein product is CTSSLRRTGSGANVLTF.

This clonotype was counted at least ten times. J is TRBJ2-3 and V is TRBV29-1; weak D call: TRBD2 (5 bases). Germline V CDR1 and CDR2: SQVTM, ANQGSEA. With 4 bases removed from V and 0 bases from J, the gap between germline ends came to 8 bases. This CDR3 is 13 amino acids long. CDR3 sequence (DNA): TGCAGCGTTGTACGGGGTAGCACAGATACGCAGTATTTT. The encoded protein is CSVVRGSTDTQYF.

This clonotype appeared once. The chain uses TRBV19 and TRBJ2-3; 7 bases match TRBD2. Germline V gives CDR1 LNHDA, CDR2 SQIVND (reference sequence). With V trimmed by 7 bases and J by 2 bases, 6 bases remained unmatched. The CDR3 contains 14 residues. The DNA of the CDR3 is TGTGCCAGTAATTCCGCGGGAGCCACAGATACGCAGTATTTT. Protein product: CASNSAGATDTQYF.

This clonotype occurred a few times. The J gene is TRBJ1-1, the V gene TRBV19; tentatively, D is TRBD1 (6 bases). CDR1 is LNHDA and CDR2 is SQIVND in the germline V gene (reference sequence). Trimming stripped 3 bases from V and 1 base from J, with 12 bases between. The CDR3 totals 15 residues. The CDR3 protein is CASSINYRANTEAFF. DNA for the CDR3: TGTGCCAGTAGTATTAACTACAGGGCGAACACTGAAGCTTTCTTT.

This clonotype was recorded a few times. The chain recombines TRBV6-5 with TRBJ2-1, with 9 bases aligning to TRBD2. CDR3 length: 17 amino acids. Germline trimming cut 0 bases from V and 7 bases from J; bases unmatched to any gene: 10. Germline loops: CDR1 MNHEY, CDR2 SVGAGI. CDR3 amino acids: CASSYSITAGGPNEQFF. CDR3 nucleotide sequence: TGTGCCAGCAGTTACTCGATAACGGCGGGGGGGCCTAATGAGCAGTTCTTC.

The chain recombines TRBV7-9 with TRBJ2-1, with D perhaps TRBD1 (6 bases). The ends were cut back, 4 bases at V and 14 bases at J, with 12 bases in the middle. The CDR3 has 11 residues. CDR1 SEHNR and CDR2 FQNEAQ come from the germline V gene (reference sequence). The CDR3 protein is CASSSGTPKFF. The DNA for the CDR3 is TGTGCCAGCAGCTCCGGGACACCGAAGTTCTTC.

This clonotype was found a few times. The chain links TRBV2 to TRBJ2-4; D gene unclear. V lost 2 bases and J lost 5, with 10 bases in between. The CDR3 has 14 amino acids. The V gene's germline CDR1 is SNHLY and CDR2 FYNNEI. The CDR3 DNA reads TGTGCCAGCAGTGAATTTCGGACGGAAAACATTCAGTACTTC. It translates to CASSEFRTENIQYF. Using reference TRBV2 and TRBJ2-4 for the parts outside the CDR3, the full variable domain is EPEVTQTPSHQVTQMGQEVILRCVPISNHLYFYWYRQILGQKVEFLVSFYNNEISEKSEIFDDQFSVERPDGSNFTLKIRSTKLEDSAMYFCASSEFRTENIQYFGAGTRLSVL.

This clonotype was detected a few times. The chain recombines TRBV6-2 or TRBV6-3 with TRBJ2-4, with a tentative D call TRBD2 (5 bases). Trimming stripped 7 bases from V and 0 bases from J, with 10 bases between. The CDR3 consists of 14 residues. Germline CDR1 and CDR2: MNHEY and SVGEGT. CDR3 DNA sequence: TGTGCCAGCACCGGAGCGGTAGCCAAAAACATTCAGTACTTC. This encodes CASTGAVAKNIQYF.

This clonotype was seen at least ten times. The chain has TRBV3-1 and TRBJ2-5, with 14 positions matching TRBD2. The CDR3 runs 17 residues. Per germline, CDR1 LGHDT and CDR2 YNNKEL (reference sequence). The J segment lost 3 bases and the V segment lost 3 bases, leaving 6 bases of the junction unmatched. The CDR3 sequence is CASSHTTSGRAKETQYF. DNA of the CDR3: TGTGCCAGCAGCCATACGACTAGCGGGAGGGCCAAAGAGACCCAGTACTTC.

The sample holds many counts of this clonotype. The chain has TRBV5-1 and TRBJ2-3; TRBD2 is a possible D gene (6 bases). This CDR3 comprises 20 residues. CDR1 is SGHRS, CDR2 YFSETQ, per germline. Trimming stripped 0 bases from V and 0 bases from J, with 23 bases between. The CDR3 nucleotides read TGCGCCAGCAGCTTGGCACCAGCGGGCGGATACTCATCCAGCACAGATACGCAGTATTTT. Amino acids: CASSLAPAGGYSSSTDTQYF.

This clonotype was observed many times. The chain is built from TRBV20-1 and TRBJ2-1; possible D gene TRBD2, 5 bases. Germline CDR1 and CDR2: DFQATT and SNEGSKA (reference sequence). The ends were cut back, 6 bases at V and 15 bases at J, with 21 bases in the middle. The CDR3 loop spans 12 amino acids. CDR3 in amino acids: CSAALRVESRFF. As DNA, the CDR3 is TGCAGTGCCGCGCTGAGGGTGGAGTCACGGTTCTTC.

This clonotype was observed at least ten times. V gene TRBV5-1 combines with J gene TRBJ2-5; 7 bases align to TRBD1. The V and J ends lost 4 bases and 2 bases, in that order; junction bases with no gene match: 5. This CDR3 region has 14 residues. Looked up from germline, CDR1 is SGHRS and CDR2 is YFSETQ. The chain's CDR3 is CASSKGQSQETQYF. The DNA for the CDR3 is TGCGCCAGCAGCAAGGGACAGTCACAAGAGACCCAGTACTTC.

CDR3 amino acids: CASSAMNTGELFF. As DNA, the CDR3 is TGTGCCAGCAGTGCTATGAACACCGGGGAGCTGTTTTTT. This chain links TRBV6-2 or TRBV6-3 with TRBJ2-2; unclear D gene. This CDR3 has 13 amino acids. Germline CDR1 reads MNHEY; CDR2 reads SVGEGT. Trimming removed 5 bases at V and 1 base at J, with 5 bases between.

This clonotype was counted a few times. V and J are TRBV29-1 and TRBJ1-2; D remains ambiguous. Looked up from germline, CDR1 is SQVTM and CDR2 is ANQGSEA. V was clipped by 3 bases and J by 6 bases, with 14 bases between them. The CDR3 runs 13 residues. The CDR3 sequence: CSVETERFDGYTF. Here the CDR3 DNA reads TGCAGCGTTGAGACGGAGCGATTCGATGGCTACACCTTC.

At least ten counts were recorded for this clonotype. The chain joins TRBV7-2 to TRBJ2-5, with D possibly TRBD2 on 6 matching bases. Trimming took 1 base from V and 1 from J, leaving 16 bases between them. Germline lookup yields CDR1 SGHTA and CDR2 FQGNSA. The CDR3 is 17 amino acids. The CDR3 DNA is TGTGCCAGCAGCTTAGGCCCCCTCGGCGGGACCCAAGAGACCCAGTACTTC. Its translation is CASSLGPLGGTQETQYF.